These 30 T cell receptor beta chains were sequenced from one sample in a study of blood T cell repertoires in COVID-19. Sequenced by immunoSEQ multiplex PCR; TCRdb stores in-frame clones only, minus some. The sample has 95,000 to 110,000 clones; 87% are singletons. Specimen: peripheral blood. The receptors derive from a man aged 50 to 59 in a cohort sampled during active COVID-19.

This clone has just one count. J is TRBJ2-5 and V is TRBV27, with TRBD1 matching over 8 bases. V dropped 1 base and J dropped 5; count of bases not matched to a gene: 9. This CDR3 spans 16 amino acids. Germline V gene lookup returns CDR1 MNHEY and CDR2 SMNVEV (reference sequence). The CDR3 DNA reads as TGTGCCAGCAGTTTATTAAGCAGGGGGCTGAGGGAGACCCAGTACTTC. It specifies CASSLLSRGLRETQYF.

The CDR3 is CAATGGSGNTIYF. The CDR3 coding sequence is TGTGCCGCGACAGGGGGCTCTGGAAACACCATATATTTT. The chain carries TRBV28 and TRBJ1-3, with TRBD1 matching 9 bases. The CDR3 is made up of 13 amino acids. Germline values: CDR1 MDHEN, CDR2 SYDVKM. V lost 11 bases, J lost 0 bases, and 2 bases stayed unmatched.

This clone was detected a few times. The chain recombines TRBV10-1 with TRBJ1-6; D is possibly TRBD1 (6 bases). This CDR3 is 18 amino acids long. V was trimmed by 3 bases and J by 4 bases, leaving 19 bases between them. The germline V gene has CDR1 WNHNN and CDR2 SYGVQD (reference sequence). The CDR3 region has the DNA TGCGCCAGCAGTGACTATCGGCAGGGGTCCTTTTATAATTCACCCCTCCACTTT. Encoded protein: CASSDYRQGSFYNSPLHF.

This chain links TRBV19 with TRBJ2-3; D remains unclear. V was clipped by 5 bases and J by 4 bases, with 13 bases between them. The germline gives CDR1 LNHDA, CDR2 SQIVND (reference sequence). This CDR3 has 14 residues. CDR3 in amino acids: CASSPPPPADTQYF. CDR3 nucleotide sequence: TGTGCCAGTAGTCCTCCCCCCCCAGCAGATACGCAGTATTTT.

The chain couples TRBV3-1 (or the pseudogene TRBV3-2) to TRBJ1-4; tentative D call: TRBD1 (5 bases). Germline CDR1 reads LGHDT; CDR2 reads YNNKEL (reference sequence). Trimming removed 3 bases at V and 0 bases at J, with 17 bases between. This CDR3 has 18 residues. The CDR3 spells CASSHRRGVGTTNEKLFF. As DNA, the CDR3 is TGTGCCAGCAGCCACCGACGGGGGGTAGGGACAACTAATGAAAAACTGTTTTTT.

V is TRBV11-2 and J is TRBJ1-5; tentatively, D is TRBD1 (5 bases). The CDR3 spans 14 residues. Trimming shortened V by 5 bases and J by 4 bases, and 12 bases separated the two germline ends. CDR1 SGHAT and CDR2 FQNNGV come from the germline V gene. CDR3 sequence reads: CASSQTGLNQPQHF. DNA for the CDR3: TGTGCCAGCAGCCAAACAGGATTAAATCAGCCCCAGCATTTT.

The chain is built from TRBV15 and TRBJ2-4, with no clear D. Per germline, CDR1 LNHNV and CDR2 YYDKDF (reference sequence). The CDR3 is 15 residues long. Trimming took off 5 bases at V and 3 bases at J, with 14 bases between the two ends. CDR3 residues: CATSDVKLHKNIQYF. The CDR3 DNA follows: TGTGCCACCAGCGATGTGAAGCTTCACAAAAACATTCAGTACTTC.

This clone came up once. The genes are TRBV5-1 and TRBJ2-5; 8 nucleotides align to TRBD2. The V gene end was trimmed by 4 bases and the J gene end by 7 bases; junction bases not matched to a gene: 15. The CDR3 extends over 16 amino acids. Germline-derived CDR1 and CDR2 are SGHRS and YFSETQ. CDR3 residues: CASSPVTSAGAGTQYF. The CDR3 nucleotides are TGCGCCAGCAGCCCGGTGACTAGCGCCGGAGCAGGGACCCAGTACTTC.

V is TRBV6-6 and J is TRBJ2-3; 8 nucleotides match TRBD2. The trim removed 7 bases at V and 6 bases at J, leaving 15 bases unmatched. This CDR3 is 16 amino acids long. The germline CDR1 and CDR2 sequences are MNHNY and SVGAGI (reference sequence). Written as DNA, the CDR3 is TGTGCCAGCAATCCCATGTCGCGGGGGGACCACGATACGCAGTATTTT. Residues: CASNPMSRGDHDTQYF.

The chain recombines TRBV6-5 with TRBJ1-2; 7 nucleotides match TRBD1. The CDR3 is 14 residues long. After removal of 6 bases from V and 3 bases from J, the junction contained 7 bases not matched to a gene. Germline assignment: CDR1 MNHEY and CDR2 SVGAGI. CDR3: CASRTPGQYYGYTF. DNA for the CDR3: TGTGCCAGCAGGACCCCGGGACAGTACTATGGCTACACCTTC.

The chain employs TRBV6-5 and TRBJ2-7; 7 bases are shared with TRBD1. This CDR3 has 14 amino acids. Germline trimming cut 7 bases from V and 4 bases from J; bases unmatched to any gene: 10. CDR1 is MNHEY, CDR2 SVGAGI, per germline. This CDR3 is CASKPDRDGYEQYF. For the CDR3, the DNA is TGTGCCAGCAAACCCGACAGGGACGGATACGAGCAGTACTTC.

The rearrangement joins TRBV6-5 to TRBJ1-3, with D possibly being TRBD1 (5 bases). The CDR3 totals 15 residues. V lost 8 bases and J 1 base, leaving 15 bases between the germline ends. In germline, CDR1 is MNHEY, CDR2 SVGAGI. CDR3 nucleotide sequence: TGTGCCAGCGGGGCGTCAAGAGTTTCTGGAAACACCATATATTTT. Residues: CASGASRVSGNTIYF.

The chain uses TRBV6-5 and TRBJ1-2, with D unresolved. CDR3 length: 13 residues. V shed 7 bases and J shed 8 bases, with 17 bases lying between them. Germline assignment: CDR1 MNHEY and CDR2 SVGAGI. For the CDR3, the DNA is TGTGCCAGCACCCAGCGAGGCGCGAACGGCTACACCTTC. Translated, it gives CASTQRGANGYTF.

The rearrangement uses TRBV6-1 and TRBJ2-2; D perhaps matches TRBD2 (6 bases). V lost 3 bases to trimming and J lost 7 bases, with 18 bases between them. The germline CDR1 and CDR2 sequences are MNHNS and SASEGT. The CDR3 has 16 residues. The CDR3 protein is CASSEPRDLKGGELFF. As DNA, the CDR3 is TGTGCCAGCAGTGAGCCCCGGGACTTAAAGGGCGGGGAGCTGTTTTTT.

The CDR3 region has the DNA TGTGCCAGCTCCCGTCACAGGGGGCCGGGTAATGAGCAGTTCTTC. Protein product: CASSRHRGPGNEQFF. The chain couples TRBV18 to TRBJ2-1; 9 bases map to TRBD1. V lost 6 bases, J lost 7 bases, and 10 bases stayed unmatched. Per the germline V gene, CDR1 is KGHSH and CDR2 is LQKENI. This CDR3 is built from 15 residues.

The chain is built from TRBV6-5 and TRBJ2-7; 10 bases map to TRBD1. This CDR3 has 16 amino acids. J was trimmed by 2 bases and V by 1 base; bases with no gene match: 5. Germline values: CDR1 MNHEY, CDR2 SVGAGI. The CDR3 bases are TGTGCCAGCAGTTACTTAGACAGGGGGCGCCCCTACGAGCAGTACTTC. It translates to CASSYLDRGRPYEQYF.

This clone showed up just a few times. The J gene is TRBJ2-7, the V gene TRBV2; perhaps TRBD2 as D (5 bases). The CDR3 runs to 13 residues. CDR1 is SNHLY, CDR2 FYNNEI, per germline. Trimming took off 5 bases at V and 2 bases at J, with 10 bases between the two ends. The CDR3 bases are TGTGCCAGCAGTTATACCGGGACCTACGAGCAGTACTTC. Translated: CASSYTGTYEQYF.

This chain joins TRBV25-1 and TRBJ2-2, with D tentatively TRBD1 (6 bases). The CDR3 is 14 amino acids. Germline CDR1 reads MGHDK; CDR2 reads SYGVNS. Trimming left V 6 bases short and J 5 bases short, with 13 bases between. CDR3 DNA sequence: TGTGCCAGCAGCGCTTCAGGGGCGACCGGGGAGCTGTTTTTT. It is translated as CASSASGATGELFF.

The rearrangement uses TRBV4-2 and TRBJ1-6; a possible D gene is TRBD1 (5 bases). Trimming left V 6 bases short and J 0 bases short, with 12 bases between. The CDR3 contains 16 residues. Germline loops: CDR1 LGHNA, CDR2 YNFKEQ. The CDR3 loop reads CASRPTVDSYNSPLHF. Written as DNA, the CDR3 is TGTGCCAGCAGACCGACAGTAGACTCCTATAATTCACCCCTCCACTTT.

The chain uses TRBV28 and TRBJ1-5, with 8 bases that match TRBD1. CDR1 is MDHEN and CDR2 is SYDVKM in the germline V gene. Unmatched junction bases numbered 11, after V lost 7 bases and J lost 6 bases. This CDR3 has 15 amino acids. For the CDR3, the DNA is TGTGCCAGCACCGATCAGGGGGCTGGGGGTCAGCCCCAGCATTTT. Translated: CASTDQGAGGQPQHF.

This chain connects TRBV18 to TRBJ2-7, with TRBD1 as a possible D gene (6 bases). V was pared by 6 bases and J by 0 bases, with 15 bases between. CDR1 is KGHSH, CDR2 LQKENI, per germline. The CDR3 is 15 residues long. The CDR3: CASSPGQRFSYEQYV. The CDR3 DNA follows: TGTGCCAGCTCCCCCGGACAGCGATTCTCCTACGAGCAGTACGTC.

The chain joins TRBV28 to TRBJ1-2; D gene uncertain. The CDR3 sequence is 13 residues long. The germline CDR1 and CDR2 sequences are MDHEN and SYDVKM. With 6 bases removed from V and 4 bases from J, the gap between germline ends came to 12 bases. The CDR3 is CASRIGQLYGYTF. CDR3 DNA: TGTGCCAGCAGGATTGGGCAGCTCTATGGCTACACCTTC.

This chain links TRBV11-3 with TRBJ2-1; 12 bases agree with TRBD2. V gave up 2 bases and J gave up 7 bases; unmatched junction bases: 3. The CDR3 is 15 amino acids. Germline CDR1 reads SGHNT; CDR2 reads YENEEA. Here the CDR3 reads CASSLRLAGGNEQFF. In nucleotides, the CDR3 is TGTGCCAGCAGCTTAAGGCTAGCGGGGGGGAATGAGCAGTTCTTC.

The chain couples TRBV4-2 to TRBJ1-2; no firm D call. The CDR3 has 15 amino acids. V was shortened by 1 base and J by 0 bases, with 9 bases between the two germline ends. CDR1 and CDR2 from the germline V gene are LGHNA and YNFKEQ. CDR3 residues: CASSQGLTANYGYTF. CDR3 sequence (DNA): TGTGCCAGCAGCCAAGGTTTAACAGCTAACTATGGCTACACCTTC.

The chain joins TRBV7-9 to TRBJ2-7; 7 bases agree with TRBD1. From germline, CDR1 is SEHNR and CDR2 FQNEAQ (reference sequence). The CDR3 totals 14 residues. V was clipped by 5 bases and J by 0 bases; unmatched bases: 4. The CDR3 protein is CASSLGQASYEQYF. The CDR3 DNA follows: TGTGCCAGCAGCCTTGGACAGGCCTCCTACGAGCAGTACTTC.

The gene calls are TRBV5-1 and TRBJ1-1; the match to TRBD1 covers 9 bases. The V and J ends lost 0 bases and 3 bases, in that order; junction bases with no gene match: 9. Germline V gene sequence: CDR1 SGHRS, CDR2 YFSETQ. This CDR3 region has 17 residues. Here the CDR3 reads CASSLGVGQGIDTEAFF. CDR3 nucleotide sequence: TGCGCCAGCAGCTTGGGGGTGGGACAGGGTATCGACACTGAAGCTTTCTTT.

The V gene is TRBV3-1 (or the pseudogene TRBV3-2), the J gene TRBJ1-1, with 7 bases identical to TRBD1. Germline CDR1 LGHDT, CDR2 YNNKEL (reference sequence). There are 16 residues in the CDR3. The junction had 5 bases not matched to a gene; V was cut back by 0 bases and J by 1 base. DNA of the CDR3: TGTGCCAGCAGCCAAGAACAGGGGAGAGGGAACACTGAAGCTTTCTTT. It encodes CASSQEQGRGNTEAFF.

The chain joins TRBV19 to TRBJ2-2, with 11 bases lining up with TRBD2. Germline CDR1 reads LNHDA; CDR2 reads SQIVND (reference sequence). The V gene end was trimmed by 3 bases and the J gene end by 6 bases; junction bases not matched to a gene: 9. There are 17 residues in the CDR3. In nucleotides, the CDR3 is TGTGCCAGTAGTATGGGTAGCGGGGGGGCAAAGCCCGGGGAGCTGTTTTTT. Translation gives CASSMGSGGAKPGELFF. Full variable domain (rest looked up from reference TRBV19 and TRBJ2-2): DGGITQSPKYLFRKEGQNVTLSCEQNLNHDAMYWYRQDPGQGLRLIYYSQIVNDFQKGDIAEGYSVSREKKESFPLTVTSAQKNPTAFYLCASSMGSGGAKPGELFFGEGSRLTVL.

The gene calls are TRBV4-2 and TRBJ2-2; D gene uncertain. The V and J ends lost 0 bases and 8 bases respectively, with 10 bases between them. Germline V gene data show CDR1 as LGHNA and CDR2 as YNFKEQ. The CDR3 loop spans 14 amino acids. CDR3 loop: CASSQDLFLGELFF. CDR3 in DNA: TGTGCCAGCAGCCAAGATCTCTTTTTGGGGGAGCTGTTTTTT.

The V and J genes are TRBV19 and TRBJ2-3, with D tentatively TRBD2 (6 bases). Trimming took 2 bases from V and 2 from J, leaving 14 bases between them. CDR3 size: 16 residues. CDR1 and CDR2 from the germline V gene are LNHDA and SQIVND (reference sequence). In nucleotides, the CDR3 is TGTGCCAGTAGTATAAAACCGGGACTTATCACAGATACGCAGTATTTT. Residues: CASSIKPGLITDTQYF.